This record concerns one T cell receptor beta chain sequence. This entry comes from a study of blood T cell repertoires in COVID-19. Study background: The United States, Italy and Spain supplied acute and convalescent COVID-19 samples. Sources were T cells, B-cell-depleted T cells, or PBMCs; the material itself was cDNA or gDNA.

CDR1 is SGDLS and CDR2 is YYNGEE in the germline V gene. V lost 0 bases and J lost 4; bases outside the gene matches: 7. The CDR3 length is 17 residues. Under the authors' procedure: Reference gene primer amplification gave estimated nucleated cell counts. Libraries were prepared by immunoSEQ multiplex PCR; TCRdb keeps only in-frame clonotypes and omits some of them. V and J calls and clone size follow that table, whereas D and trimming were derived from the DNA. Here the sample spans about 190,000 clones, roughly 90% being singletons. Sequenced sample: peripheral blood. The receptor's source is a man aged 40-50 years with acute or convalescent COVID-19. This chain uses TRBV9 with TRBJ1-6, with TRBD1 matching over 7 bases. The CDR3 DNA is TGTGCCAGCAGCGTAGACCCCGGGACAGCATATAATTCACCCCTCCACTTT. As protein: CASSVDPGTAYNSPLHF.